The next 15 T cell receptor beta chains were all read from a single sample in a study of human T cells and chemical hapten exposure. Stated time point: patch test 1, 2 weeks after DPC sensitization. The treatment: therapeutic diphenylcyclopropenone sensitization with weekly scalp DPC. TCRdb redid the calling of the RACE reads with MiXCR, one entry per CDR3 protein. The table includes fewer than 200,000 distinct CDR3 sequences, around 24% detected once. The sample here was whole blood, taken in connection with sensitization to the hapten diphenylcyclopropenone (DPC). These TCRs come from a woman aged 50 to 60 with alopecia areata. Some clones in this sample may be carry-over from other donors' samples.

J is TRBJ1-1 and V is TRBV6-5; possibly TRBD1 for D (5 bases). Per the germline V gene, CDR1 is MNHEY and CDR2 is SVGAGI. Trimming pared 5 bases from V and 0 bases from J, leaving 10 bases between. The CDR3 totals 14 residues. This chain's CDR3 is CASSIGTLNTEAFF. Here the CDR3 DNA reads TGTGCCAGCAGTATCGGGACTCTGAACACTGAAGCTTTCTTT.

CDR3 region: CASSGDRGPNYGYTF. Written as DNA, the CDR3 is TGTGCCAGCAGCGGGGACAGGGGGCCGAACTATGGCTACACCTTC. J is TRBJ1-2 and V is TRBV9; TRBD1 matches 12 bases. Germline V gene data show CDR1 as SGDLS and CDR2 as YYNGEE. The CDR3 sequence is 15 residues long. The junction had 2 bases not matched to a gene; V was cut back by 3 bases and J by 2 bases.

This clonotype turned up a few times. DNA of the CDR3: TGTGCCACCAGCCGGGACTTCACAGCCAAAAACATTCAGTACTTC. Translating gives CATSRDFTAKNIQYF. The chain is built from TRBV15 and TRBJ2-4, with a tentative D call TRBD2 (6 bases). In germline, CDR1 is LNHNV, CDR2 YYDKDF (reference sequence). The CDR3 extends over 15 amino acids. V was cut by 5 bases and J by 0 bases, with 11 bases left in between.

This clonotype has only a few counts. The rearrangement uses TRBV5-1 and TRBJ2-7; D is perhaps TRBD1 (5 bases). Per germline, CDR1 SGHRS and CDR2 YFSETQ. This CDR3 region has 13 residues. Trimming left V 1 base short and J 6 bases short, with 11 bases between. CDR3 DNA: TGCGCCAGCAGCTTGTTAAGGGGCGGCGAGCAGTACTTC. Amino acid sequence: CASSLLRGGEQYF.

The genes are TRBV20-1 and TRBJ1-3; D possibly corresponds to TRBD1 (6 bases). CDR1 and CDR2 (germline): DFQATT, SNEGSKA (reference sequence). This CDR3 is built from 14 residues. V gave up 5 bases and J gave up 2 bases, with 13 bases separating them. CDR3 sequence reads: CSASRQVAGNTIYF. CDR3 nucleotide sequence: TGCAGTGCTTCGCGACAGGTCGCTGGAAACACCATATATTTT.

This clonotype has at least ten counts. CDR3 sequence reads: CSVLPTGGNEQFF. For the CDR3, the DNA is TGCAGCGTCCTCCCAACAGGAGGCAATGAGCAGTTCTTC. The V gene is TRBV29-1, the J gene TRBJ2-1; D may match TRBD1 or TRBD2 (5 bases each). The CDR3 is 13 residues long. Germline V gene sequence: CDR1 SQVTM, CDR2 ANQGSEA. V was clipped by 6 bases and J by 6 bases, with 15 bases between them.

In this sample, this clonotype turned up a few times. The genes are TRBV6-5 and TRBJ2-5; D is possibly TRBD2 (5 bases). With 4 bases removed from V and 5 bases from J, the gap between germline ends came to 23 bases. CDR3 length: 17 residues. Looked up from germline, CDR1 is MNHEY and CDR2 is SVGAGI. The CDR3 bases are TGTGCCAGCAGTTTCGGGGTAGGCGGAATAAGCAGGGAGACCCAGTACTTC. This encodes CASSFGVGGISRETQYF.

This clonotype turned up a few times. The chain has TRBV28 and TRBJ2-3; D possibly corresponds to TRBD1 (6 bases). Per germline, CDR1 MDHEN and CDR2 SYDVKM. V lost 5 bases and J 2 bases, leaving 17 bases between the germline ends. The CDR3 spans 16 residues. The CDR3 protein is CASSVAGDMATDTQYF. For the CDR3, the DNA is TGTGCCAGCAGTGTGGCAGGGGACATGGCCACAGATACGCAGTATTTT. Combining the CDR3 with reference TRBV28 and TRBJ2-3 gives the whole variable domain DVKVTQSSRYLVKRTGEKVFLECVQDMDHENMFWYRQDPGLGLRLIYFSYDVKMKEKGDIPEGYSVSREKKERFSLILESASTNQTSMYLCASSVAGDMATDTQYFGPGTRLTVL.

The DNA for the CDR3 is TGTGCCAGCAGCCAAGAGGGGGCGCCTGGAAACACCATATATTTT. It is translated as CASSQEGAPGNTIYF. The chain links TRBV7-9 to TRBJ1-3; 7 bases match TRBD1. Germline V CDR1 and CDR2: SEHNR, FQNEAQ (reference sequence). Losses at the gene ends were 5 bases for V and 2 bases for J; bases not matched to a gene: 6. CDR3 length equals 15 residues.

This clonotype has only one observation. The genes are TRBV24-1 and TRBJ2-1; the D gene is possibly TRBD1 (7 bases). V was pared by 3 bases and J by 7 bases, with 12 bases between. Germline assignment: CDR1 KGHDR and CDR2 SFDVKD. CDR3 length: 14 amino acids. The CDR3 protein is CATSDMTGRNEQFF. The CDR3 region has the DNA TGTGCCACCAGTGATATGACAGGGAGGAATGAGCAGTTCTTC.

The chain links TRBV3-1 to TRBJ1-1, with 9 bases aligning to TRBD1. The CDR3 is 16 amino acids. CDR1 is LGHDT, CDR2 YNNKEL, per germline (reference sequence). The V segment lost 5 bases and the J segment 0 bases; nucleotides outside the gene matches: 7. The CDR3 DNA is TGTGCCAGCAGCGTCCACAGGGGGCCCCTGAACACTGAAGCTTTCTTT. Its translation is CASSVHRGPLNTEAFF.

This clonotype was seen a single time. This chain joins TRBV5-6 and TRBJ1-2; no reliable D call. This CDR3 comprises 15 residues. Germline CDR1 reads SGHDT; CDR2 reads YYEEEE. Trimming stripped 4 bases from V and 0 bases from J, with 13 bases between. The CDR3 region is CASSDTEAANYGYTF. CDR3 sequence (DNA): TGTGCCAGCAGCGATACAGAGGCCGCTAACTATGGCTACACCTTC.

This chain connects TRBV7-8 to TRBJ2-7, with TRBD2 as a possible D gene (6 bases). Trimming removed 3 bases at V and 3 bases at J, with 21 bases between. The CDR3 consists of 17 residues. Germline lookup yields CDR1 SGHVS and CDR2 FQNEAQ. The CDR3, as DNA: TGTGCCAGCAGCTTTAGATCCGGGGGAGCCTTTAACTACGAGCAGTACTTC. Translated: CASSFRSGGAFNYEQYF.

V gene TRBV5-1 combines with J gene TRBJ2-1; D ambiguous. The V gene's germline CDR1 is SGHRS and CDR2 YFSETQ. Trimming took off 4 bases at V and 9 bases at J, with 8 bases between the two ends. CDR3 length: 11 residues. The CDR3 DNA follows: TGCGCCAGCAGCCTGCTCGGTGAGCAGTTCTTC. Translation: CASSLLGEQFF.

This clonotype was observed a few times. The genes are TRBV7-9 and TRBJ1-6; 8 bases map to TRBD1. V dropped 3 bases and J dropped 8; count of bases not matched to a gene: 3. The CDR3 runs to 14 residues. In germline, CDR1 is SEHNR, CDR2 FQNEAQ (reference sequence). The CDR3, as DNA: TGTGCCAGCAGCTTTCGGGGACAGGATTCACCCCTCCACTTT. Translated: CASSFRGQDSPLHF.